This T cell receptor (beta chain) stems from a study of shared clonotypes between healthy human individuals. A note on this clone: The target antigen is unknown.

Genomic DNA of each subset was evenly split across several immunoSEQ plates. Sequencing was performed with immunoSEQ multiplex PCR; in TCRdb, only in-frame clones are kept and a portion is missing. The sample includes some 2,100,000 clones, about 92% of them seen just once. Study conclusions and caveats: Donor clonotype sharing was expected to depend on sequencing depth. Across subsets, estimated richness was generally greater for naive than for memory populations. Between a handful of donors, naive CD4 clonotypes were shared at a level of around 5.1%.

J gave up 3 bases and V 4 bases, and 4 bases lay outside the gene matches. CDR1 MNHNY and CDR2 SVGAGI come from the germline V gene (reference sequence). The CDR3 covers 14 residues. Terminally differentiated effector memory CD45RA+ cells were excluded by CCR7 positive selection of CD45RO-negative cells. The sequencing sample was made of naive CD8+ T cells from PBMCs. The V gene is TRBV6-6, the J gene TRBJ2-7; 9 bases map to TRBD1. The origin of this receptor is a man younger than 30 in good health. Some clones in this sample may be carry-over from other donors' samples. CDR3 DNA: TGTGCCAGCAGTTCCCGGGACAGGGACTACGAGCAGTACTTC. It specifies CASSSRDRDYEQYF.